The 17 T cell receptor beta chains below come from one sample, sequenced in a study of beta chain features in type 1 diabetes. General study findings and limits: Moderately but significantly shorter TCRB CDR3s were found in Type 1 diabetes patients in all four CD4+ subsets.

These TCRs' antigens remain unknown. Expressed TCRB transcripts were sequenced, since all the RNA that had been isolated was reverse transcribed. Produced via immunoSEQ multiplex PCR; TCRdb's table is partial and in-frame only. This table holds a few hundred thousand clones, roughly 14% found once. Input material: naive CD4+ T cells from blood. These receptors were taken from a woman under 30 with type 1 diabetes.

The chain recombines TRBV5-1 with TRBJ2-2, with D uncertain. The CDR3 is made up of 15 amino acids. Germline V lookup: CDR1 SGHRS, CDR2 YFSETQ. The germline V and J ends were trimmed by 2 bases and 0 bases, with 8 bases remaining between them. The CDR3 DNA reads TGCGCCAGCAGCTTTGTGACTGCGAACACCGGGGAGCTGTTTTTT. Protein product: CASSFVTANTGELFF. The full variable domain, rest sourced from reference TRBV5-1 and TRBJ2-2, is KAGVTQTPRYLIKTRGQQVTLSCSPISGHRSVSWYQQTPGQGLQFLFEYFSETQRNKGNFPGRFSGRQFSNSRSEMNVSTLELGDSALYLCASSFVTANTGELFFGEGSRLTVL.

In its sample, this clone was seen a few times. The genes are TRBV7-2 and TRBJ2-7, with 8 bases aligning to TRBD1. Germline trimming cut 5 bases from V and 3 bases from J; bases unmatched to any gene: 6. CDR1 and CDR2 (germline): SGHTA, FQGNSA. The CDR3 totals 14 residues. CDR3 in amino acids: CASSQGQAIYEQYF. The CDR3 DNA reads TGTGCCAGCAGCCAGGGACAGGCCATCTACGAGCAGTACTTC.

In DNA form, the CDR3 reads TGCGCCAGCAGTGAGTCGGGCAGCACAGATACGCAGTATTTT. It codes for CASSESGSTDTQYF. The J gene is TRBJ2-3, the V gene TRBV10-1; D is ambiguous. The V end was cut by 0 bases, the J end by 0 bases, with 4 bases between. The length of the CDR3 is 14 residues. Looked up from germline, CDR1 is WNHNN and CDR2 is SYGVQD (reference sequence).

In its sample, this clone was seen a few times. The chain couples TRBV30 to TRBJ2-1; TRBD2 matches at 7 bases. Germline CDR1 reads GTSNPN; CDR2 reads SVGIG (reference sequence). This CDR3 has 14 residues. Trimming removed 0 bases from V and 9 bases from J; junction bases left unmatched: 8. In DNA, the CDR3 is TGTGCCTGGAGTGTACGGGTGACTAGCATTGAGCAGTTCTTC. Translating it yields CAWSVRVTSIEQFF.

The sample holds a few counts of this clone. The rearrangement joins TRBV7-2 to TRBJ2-2; 12 bases match TRBD2. The J segment lost 8 bases and the V segment lost 5 bases, leaving 9 bases of the junction unmatched. CDR1 is SGHTA, CDR2 FQGNSA, per germline. This CDR3 is built from 16 residues. In nucleotides, the CDR3 is TGTGCCAGCAGCCGTCTAGGACTAGCGGGACCTGGGGAGCTGTTTTTT. Protein: CASSRLGLAGPGELFF.

The J gene is TRBJ2-1, the V gene TRBV7-2; 9 positions agree with TRBD2. The CDR3 has 16 amino acids. CDR1 is SGHTA and CDR2 is FQGNSA in the germline V gene. The V and J ends lost 4 bases and 0 bases, in that order; junction bases with no gene match: 4. CDR3 DNA: TGTGCCAGCAGCTGGGCGGGAGGGAGCTCCTACAATGAGCAGTTCTTC. Its translation is CASSWAGGSSYNEQFF.

This clone was detected a few times. This chain connects TRBV29-1 to TRBJ2-3; no clear D gene. V was cut by 4 bases and J by 2 bases, with 10 bases left in between. This CDR3 spans 13 amino acids. Germline V gene lookup returns CDR1 SQVTM and CDR2 ANQGSEA. The CDR3 nucleotides read TGCAGCGTTGCTAGTCGGTTCACAGATACGCAGTATTTT. It is translated as CSVASRFTDTQYF.

J is TRBJ1-4 and V is TRBV27; D is possibly TRBD1 (6 bases). V lost 5 bases and J 7 bases, leaving 17 bases between the germline ends. Germline V gene data show CDR1 as MNHEY and CDR2 as SMNVEV (reference sequence). The CDR3 totals 15 residues. The DNA for the CDR3 is TGTGCCAGCAGTAATCGCAGGGGAGGGAGTGAAAAACTGTTTTTT. This encodes CASSNRRGGSEKLFF. The entire variable domain, with the rest obtained from reference TRBV27 and TRBJ1-4, is as follows: EAQVTQNPRYLITVTGKKLTVTCSQNMNHEYMSWYRQDPGLGLRQIYYSMNVEVTDKGDVPEGYKVSRKEKRNFPLILESPSPNQTSLYFCASSNRRGGSEKLFFGSGTQLSVL.

The V call is TRBV6-5, the J call TRBJ2-3; TRBD2 matches 8 bases. Germline V gene sequence: CDR1 MNHEY, CDR2 SVGAGI. The CDR3 is 14 amino acids. J gave up 6 bases and V 7 bases, and 9 bases lay outside the gene matches. This CDR3 reads CASMAGTSVDTQYF. The CDR3 coding sequence is TGTGCCAGCATGGCCGGGACTAGTGTGGATACGCAGTATTTT.

Comment on this clone: Other DNA sequences in the sample encode the same CDR3. V usage is TRBV18 and J usage is TRBJ2-5; D remains unclear. CDR1 and CDR2 (germline): KGHSH, LQKENI. Between the trimmed V and J ends, which lost 3 bases and 1 base, there was a span of 3 bases. The CDR3 runs 12 residues. The CDR3 bases are TGTGCCAGCTCACCCTCCCAAGAGACCCAGTACTTC. Protein sequence: CASSPSQETQYF. The full variable domain, its missing parts supplied by reference TRBV18 and TRBJ2-5, is NAGVMQNPRHLVRRRGQEARLRCSPMKGHSHVYWYRQLPEEGLKFMVYLQKENIIDESGMPKERFSAEFPKEGPSILRIQQVVRGDSAAYFCASSPSQETQYFGPGTRLLVL.

This clone was recorded a few times. The sample holds other DNA sequences that translate to the same CDR3. Here the CDR3 reads CASSLGGSTDTQYF. The CDR3 DNA is TGCGCCAGCAGCTTGGGCGGAAGCACAGATACGCAGTATTTT. The chain links TRBV5-1 to TRBJ2-3; no reliable D call. Deletions cut 0 bases from V and 0 bases from J, with 5 bases between. Germline V CDR1 and CDR2: SGHRS, YFSETQ. CDR3 length: 14 residues.

V gene TRBV5-1 combines with J gene TRBJ2-5; D gene ambiguous. Germline values: CDR1 SGHRS, CDR2 YFSETQ. The V end was cut by 7 bases, the J end by 3 bases, with 16 bases between. The CDR3 consists of 14 residues. This CDR3 is CASGLRTLEETQYF. DNA for the CDR3: TGCGCCAGCGGCCTTCGAACGCTAGAAGAGACCCAGTACTTC.

This clone was seen more than once but under ten times. The V and J genes are TRBV18 and TRBJ2-7, with D possibly being TRBD2 (6 bases). Germline V lookup: CDR1 KGHSH, CDR2 LQKENI. Trimming shortened V by 5 bases and J by 1 base, and 15 bases separated the two germline ends. This CDR3 is 15 amino acids long. The CDR3: CASSELSGGSYEQYV. DNA of the CDR3: TGTGCCAGCTCAGAGCTTTCCGGGGGTTCCTACGAGCAGTACGTC.

The J gene is TRBJ2-1, the V gene TRBV7-2; 7 bases are shared with TRBD2. V lost 4 bases to trimming and J lost 9 bases; unmatched junction nucleotides: 9. The CDR3 is made up of 14 amino acids. Germline-derived CDR1 and CDR2 are SGHTA and FQGNSA. The CDR3 DNA follows: TGTGCCAGCAGCTCGCAACGGGAGGTTGGTGAGCAGTTCTTC. Translating it yields CASSSQREVGEQFF.

This clone came up a few times. The chain links TRBV28 to TRBJ1-2; a weak D match, TRBD1 (6 bases). The V and J ends lost 7 bases and 4 bases respectively, with 16 bases between them. CDR1 and CDR2 (germline): MDHEN, SYDVKM. The CDR3 is 14 residues long. CDR3 sequence reads: CASTLTPGVYGYTF. CDR3 bases: TGTGCCAGCACCCTGACCCCAGGGGTCTATGGCTACACCTTC.

The rearrangement uses TRBV9 and TRBJ2-7, with a tentative D call TRBD1 (5 bases). V was cut by 3 bases and J by 10 bases, with 17 bases left in between. The CDR3 sequence is 13 residues long. Germline assignment: CDR1 SGDLS and CDR2 YYNGEE. The CDR3 loop reads CASSDQGYWEQYV. The CDR3 DNA follows: TGTGCCAGCAGCGACCAGGGTTATTGGGAACAGTACGTC.

The rearrangement links TRBV7-2 to TRBJ1-2; no definite D call. V was cut by 7 bases and J by 4 bases, with 13 bases left in between. CDR1 SGHTA and CDR2 FQGNSA come from the germline V gene. There are 13 residues in the CDR3. CDR3 sequence: CASNYLGGYGYTF. Written as DNA, the CDR3 is TGTGCCAGCAACTATCTAGGTGGCTATGGCTACACCTTC.